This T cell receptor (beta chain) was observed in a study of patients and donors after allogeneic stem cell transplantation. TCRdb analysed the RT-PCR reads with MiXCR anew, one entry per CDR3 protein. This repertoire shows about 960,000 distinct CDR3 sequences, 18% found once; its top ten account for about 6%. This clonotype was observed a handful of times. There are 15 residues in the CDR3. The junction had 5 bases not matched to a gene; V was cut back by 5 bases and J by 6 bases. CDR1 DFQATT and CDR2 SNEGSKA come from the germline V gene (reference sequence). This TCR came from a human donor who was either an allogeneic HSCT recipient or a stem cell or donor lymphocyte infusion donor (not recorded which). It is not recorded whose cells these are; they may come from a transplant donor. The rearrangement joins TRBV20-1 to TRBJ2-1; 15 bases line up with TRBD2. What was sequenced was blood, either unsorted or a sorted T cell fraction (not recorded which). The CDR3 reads CSALRTSGRANEQFF. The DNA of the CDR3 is TGCAGTGCTCTGCGGACTAGCGGGAGGGCCAATGAGCAGTTCTTC.